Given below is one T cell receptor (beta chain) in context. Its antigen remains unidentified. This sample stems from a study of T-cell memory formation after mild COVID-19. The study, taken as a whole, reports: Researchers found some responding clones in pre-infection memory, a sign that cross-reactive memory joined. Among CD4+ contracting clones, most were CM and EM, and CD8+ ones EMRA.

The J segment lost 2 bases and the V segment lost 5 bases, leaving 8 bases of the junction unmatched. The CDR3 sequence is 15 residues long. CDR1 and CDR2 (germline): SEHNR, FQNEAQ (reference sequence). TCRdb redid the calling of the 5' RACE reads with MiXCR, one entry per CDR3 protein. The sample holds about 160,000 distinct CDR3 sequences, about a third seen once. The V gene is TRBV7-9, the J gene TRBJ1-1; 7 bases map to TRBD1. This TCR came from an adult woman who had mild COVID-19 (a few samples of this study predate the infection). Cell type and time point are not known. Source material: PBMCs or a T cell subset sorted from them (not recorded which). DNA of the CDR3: TGTGCCAGCAGCCAGACGACAGGGCTTAACACTGAAGCTTTCTTT. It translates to CASSQTTGLNTEAFF.